This TCR beta chain was recorded in a study of shared T cell receptors in the human thymus. Using immunoSEQ multiplex PCR, the repertoire was profiled, and TCRdb retains in-frame clones only, with some absent. The top ten hold approximately 0.018% of the sample, which has hundreds of thousands of clones, 95% seen once. The ends lost 1 base at V and 2 bases at J; junction bases unmatched: 7. The length of the CDR3 is 17 residues. Germline V gene data show CDR1 as SGHTA and CDR2 as FQGNSA. This receptor was taken from a human donor. The chain uses TRBV7-2 and TRBJ2-7; 11 bases align to TRBD2. Sequenced material: thymocytes. The CDR3 DNA follows: TGTGCCAGCAGCTTAGATAGCGGGAGGGCCCCCGCCTACGAGCAGTACTTC. It codes for CASSLDSGRAPAYEQYF.